This T cell receptor (beta chain) was sequenced for a study of shared clonotypes between healthy human individuals. Overall study findings and caveats: With a handful of donors compared, roughly 5% of naive CD4 clonotypes were shared. Clonotypes shared by all four sorted-subset donors had higher generation probabilities than non-shared clonotypes.

This clone was detected only a few times. Its antigen remains unidentified. Using immunoSEQ multiplex PCR, the repertoire was profiled, and TCRdb retains in-frame clones only, with some absent. Counted here are over 2,000,000 clones, just over 90% occurring once; the ten biggest clones make up less than 2%. The CDR3 is made up of 12 amino acids. The ends were cut back, 4 bases at V and 8 bases at J, with 11 bases in the middle. The germline V gene has CDR1 SEHNR and CDR2 FQNEAQ (reference sequence). Naive CD8 cells, CD45RO-negative and positively selected for CCR7, excluded terminally differentiated effector memory CD45RA+ cells.

This sequence joins TRBV7-9 and TRBJ1-2; D is undetermined. This TCR was sampled from a man aged 18 to 30 in good health. Some clones in this sample may be carry-over from other donors' samples. Material: naive CD8+ T cells from PBMCs. CDR3 sequence (DNA): TGTGCCAGCAGCTCACTTGGTGAGGGCTACACCTTC. It translates to CASSSLGEGYTF.